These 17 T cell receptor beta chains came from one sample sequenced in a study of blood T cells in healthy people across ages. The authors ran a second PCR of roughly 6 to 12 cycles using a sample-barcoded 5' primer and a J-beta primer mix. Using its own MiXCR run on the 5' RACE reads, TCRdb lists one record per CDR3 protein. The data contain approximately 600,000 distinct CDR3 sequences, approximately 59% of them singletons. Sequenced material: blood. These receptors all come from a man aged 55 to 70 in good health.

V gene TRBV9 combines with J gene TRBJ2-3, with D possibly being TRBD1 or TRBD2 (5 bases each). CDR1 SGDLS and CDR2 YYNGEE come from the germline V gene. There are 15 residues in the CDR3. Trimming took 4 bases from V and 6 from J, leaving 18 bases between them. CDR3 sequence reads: CASSPRAPGADTQYF. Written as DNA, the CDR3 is TGTGCCAGCAGCCCCCGAGCGCCCGGGGCGGATACGCAGTATTTT.

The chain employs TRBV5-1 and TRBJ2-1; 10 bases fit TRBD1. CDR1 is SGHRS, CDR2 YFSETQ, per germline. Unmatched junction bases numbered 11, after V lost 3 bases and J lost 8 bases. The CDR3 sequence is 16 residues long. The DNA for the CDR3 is TGCGCCAGCAGCTCCATCCGGGACAGGGGACCTTATGAGCAGTTCTTC. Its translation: CASSSIRDRGPYEQFF.

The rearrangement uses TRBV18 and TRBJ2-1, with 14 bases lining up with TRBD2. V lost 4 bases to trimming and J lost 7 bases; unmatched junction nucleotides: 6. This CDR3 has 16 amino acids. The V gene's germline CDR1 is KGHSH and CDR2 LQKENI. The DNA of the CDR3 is TGTGCCAGCTCACGCCCCGGGACTAGCGGGGGTAATGAGCAGTTCTTC. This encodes CASSRPGTSGGNEQFF. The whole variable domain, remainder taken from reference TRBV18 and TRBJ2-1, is NAGVMQNPRHLVRRRGQEARLRCSPMKGHSHVYWYRQLPEEGLKFMVYLQKENIIDESGMPKERFSAEFPKEGPSILRIQQVVRGDSAAYFCASSRPGTSGGNEQFFGPGTRLTVL.

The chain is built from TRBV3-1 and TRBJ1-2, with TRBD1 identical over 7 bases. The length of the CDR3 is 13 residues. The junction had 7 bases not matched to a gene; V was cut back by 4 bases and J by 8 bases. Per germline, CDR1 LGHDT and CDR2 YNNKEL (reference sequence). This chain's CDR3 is CASSREGARGYTF. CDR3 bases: TGTGCCAGCAGCCGCGAGGGGGCGCGAGGCTACACCTTC.

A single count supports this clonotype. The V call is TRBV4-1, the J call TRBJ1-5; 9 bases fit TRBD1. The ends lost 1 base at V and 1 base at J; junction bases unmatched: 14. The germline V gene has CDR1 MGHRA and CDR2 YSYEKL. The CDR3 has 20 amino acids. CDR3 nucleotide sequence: TGCGCCAGCAGCCAAGCCACCGCACCGGGACAGGGATTGAGCAATCAGCCCCAGCATTTT. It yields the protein CASSQATAPGQGLSNQPQHF.

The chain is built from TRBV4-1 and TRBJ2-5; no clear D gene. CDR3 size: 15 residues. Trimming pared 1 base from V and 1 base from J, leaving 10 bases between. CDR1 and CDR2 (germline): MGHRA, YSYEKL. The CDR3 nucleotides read TGCGCCAGCAGCCAAGTCCCTCAGAGCCAAGAGACCCAGTACTTC. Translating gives CASSQVPQSQETQYF.

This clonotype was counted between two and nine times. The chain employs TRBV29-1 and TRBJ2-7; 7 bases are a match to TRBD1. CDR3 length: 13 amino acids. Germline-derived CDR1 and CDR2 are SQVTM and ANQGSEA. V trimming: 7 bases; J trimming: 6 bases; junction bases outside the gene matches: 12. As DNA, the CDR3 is TGCAGCGCCACGTCAAACAGGGGCGGCGAGCAGTACTTC. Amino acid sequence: CSATSNRGGEQYF.

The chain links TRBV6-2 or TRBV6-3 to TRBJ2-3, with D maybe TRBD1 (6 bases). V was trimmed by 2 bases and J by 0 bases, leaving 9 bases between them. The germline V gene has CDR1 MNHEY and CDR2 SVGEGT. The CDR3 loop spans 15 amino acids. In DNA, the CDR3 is TGTGCCAGCAGTTACGGGACAACAAGCACAGATACGCAGTATTTT. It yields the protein CASSYGTTSTDTQYF.

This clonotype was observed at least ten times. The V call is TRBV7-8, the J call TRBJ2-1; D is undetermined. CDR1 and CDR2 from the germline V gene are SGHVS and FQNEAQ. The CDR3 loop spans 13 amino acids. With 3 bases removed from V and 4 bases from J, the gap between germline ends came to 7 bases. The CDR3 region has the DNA TGTGCCAGCAGCTTTGGTGTTTACAATGAGCAGTTCTTC. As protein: CASSFGVYNEQFF.

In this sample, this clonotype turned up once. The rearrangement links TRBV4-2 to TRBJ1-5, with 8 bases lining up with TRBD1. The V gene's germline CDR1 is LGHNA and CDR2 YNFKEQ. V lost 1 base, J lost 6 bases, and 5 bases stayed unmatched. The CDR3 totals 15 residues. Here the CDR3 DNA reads TGTGCCAGCAGCCAAGGGGCAGGGGGCAGTCAGCCCCAGCATTTT. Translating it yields CASSQGAGGSQPQHF.

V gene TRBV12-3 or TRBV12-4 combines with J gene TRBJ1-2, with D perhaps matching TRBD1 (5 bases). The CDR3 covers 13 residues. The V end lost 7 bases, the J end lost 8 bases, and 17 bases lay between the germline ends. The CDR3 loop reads CASTLGLREGYTF. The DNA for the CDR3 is TGTGCCAGCACCCTGGGACTTAGGGAGGGCTACACCTTC.

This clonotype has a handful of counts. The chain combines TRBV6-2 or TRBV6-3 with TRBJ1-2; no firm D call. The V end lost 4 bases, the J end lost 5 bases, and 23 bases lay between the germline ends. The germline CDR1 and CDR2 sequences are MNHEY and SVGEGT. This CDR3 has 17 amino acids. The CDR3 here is CASSSLHETRAGYGYTF. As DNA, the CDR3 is TGTGCCAGCAGTTCCCTACACGAGACCCGAGCCGGATATGGCTACACCTTC.

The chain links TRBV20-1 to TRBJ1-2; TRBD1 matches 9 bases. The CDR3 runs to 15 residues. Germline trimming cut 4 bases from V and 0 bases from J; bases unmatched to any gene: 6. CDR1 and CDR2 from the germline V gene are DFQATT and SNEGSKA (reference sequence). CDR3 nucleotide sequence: TGCAGTGCTAACAGGGGGCAGGCCACTAACTATGGCTACACCTTC. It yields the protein CSANRGQATNYGYTF.

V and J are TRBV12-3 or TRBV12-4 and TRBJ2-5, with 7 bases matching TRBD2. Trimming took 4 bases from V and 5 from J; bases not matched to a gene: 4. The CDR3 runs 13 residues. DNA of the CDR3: TGTGCCAGCAGTTCGACTAGCTGGGAGACCCAGTACTTC. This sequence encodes CASSSTSWETQYF.

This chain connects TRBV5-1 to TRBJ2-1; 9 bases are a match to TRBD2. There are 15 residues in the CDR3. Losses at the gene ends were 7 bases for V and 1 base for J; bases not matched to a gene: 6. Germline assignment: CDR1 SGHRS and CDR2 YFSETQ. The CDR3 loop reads CASQYTSGSYNEQFF. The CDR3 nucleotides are TGCGCCAGCCAATACACTAGCGGGTCCTACAATGAGCAGTTCTTC.

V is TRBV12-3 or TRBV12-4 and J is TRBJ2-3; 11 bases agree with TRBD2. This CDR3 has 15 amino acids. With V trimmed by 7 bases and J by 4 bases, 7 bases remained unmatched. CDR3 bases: TGTGCCAGCACTCTAGCGGGGGGCAGAGCAGATACGCAGTATTTT. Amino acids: CASTLAGGRADTQYF.

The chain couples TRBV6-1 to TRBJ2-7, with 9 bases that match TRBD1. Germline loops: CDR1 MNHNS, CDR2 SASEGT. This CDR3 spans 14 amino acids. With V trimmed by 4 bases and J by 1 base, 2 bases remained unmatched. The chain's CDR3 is CASSGQGVSYEQYF. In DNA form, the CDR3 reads TGTGCCAGCAGTGGACAGGGGGTTTCCTACGAGCAGTACTTC.